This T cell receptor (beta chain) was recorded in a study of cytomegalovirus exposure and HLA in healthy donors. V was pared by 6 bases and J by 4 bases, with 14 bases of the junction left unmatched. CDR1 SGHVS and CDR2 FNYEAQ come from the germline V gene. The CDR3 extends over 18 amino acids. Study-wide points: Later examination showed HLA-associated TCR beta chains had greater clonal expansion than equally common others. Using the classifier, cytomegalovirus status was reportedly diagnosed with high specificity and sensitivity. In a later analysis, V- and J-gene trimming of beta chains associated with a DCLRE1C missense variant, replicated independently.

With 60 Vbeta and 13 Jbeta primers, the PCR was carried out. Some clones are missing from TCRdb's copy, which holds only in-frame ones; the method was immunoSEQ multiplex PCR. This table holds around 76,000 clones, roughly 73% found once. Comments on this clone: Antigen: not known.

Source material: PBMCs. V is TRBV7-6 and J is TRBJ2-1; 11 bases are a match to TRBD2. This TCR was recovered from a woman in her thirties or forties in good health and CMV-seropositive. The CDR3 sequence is CASSLTSGGRLPYNEQFF. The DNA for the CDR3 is TGTGCCAGCAGTCTTACTAGCGGGGGACGTCTCCCTTACAATGAGCAGTTCTTC.